Reported below is one TCR beta chain. Its specificity is not known. CDR3 length: 14 residues. Germline CDR1 SQVTM, CDR2 ANQGSEA. The trim removed 1 base at V and 1 base at J, leaving 1 base unmatched. The data were taken from a study of cytomegalovirus exposure and HLA in healthy donors. Background on the study: The same platform used for the approximately 670 first-cohort repertoires was also used for the 120 or so validation repertoires, as a later analysis reported.

Here immunoSEQ multiplex PCR was the method, and the copy in TCRdb shows in-frame clones only, minus some. Here the sample spans about 200,000 clones, about 81% being singletons. Regarding the study as a whole: CMV antigen specificity of three CMV-associated chains was confirmed in vitro. Many donors shared some public TCRs, even though most TCR sequences were rare. TCR beta chains numbering some 160 were designated cytomegalovirus-associated.

J is TRBJ2-3 and V is TRBV29-1; 8 nucleotides match TRBD2. Material for sequencing was PBMCs. This receptor was identified in a woman aged 25 to 45 in good health and CMV-seronegative. Here the CDR3 reads CSVEAAGGTDTQYF. The CDR3 DNA reads TGCAGCGTTGAAGCAGCGGGGGGCACAGATACGCAGTATTTT.